This T cell receptor beta chain was recovered during a study of CXCR3-negative and CXCR3-positive naive CD8 T cells. Study-level points and caveats: TRBV-TRBJ usage was alike in naive CXCR3-negative and CXCR3-positive cells but differed in memory cells. TCR strength was inferred from TRB CDR3 properties, while surface CD5 was comparable between naive subsets. When CXCR3-positive naive cells were set against CXCR3-negative naive cells, the former had more hydrophobic TRB CDR3s.

In the case of this clonotype: Its antigen is still unknown.

Phenotypically, naive CD8+ T cells corresponded to CD45RO-CCR7+CD27+CD95-. All TRB cDNA libraries came from 5' RACE performed with UMI labels. No DNA is given; TCRdb re-called the 5' RACE reads and lists each CDR3 protein once. Its table records fewer than 10,000 distinct CDR3 sequences. The sequencing sample was made of naive CXCR3- CD8+ T cells from blood. Subset here: CD45RO-CCR7+CD27+CD95- naive CD8+ T cells lacking CXCR3 (TNR3-). This clonotype originated in a human donor in good health. Some clones in this sample may be carry-over from other donors' samples.

The CDR3 is CSVETGDRGREQYF. This chain links TRBV29-1 with TRBJ2-7; TCRdb outputs TRBD1, but without DNA this stays unchecked. The CDR3 spans 14 residues. CDR1 is SQVTM and CDR2 is ANQGSEA in the germline V gene.